This T cell receptor (beta chain) was identified in a study of blood T cell repertoires in COVID-19. Data came from immunoSEQ multiplex PCR; TCRdb stores just in-frame clones and leaves some out. The sample has over 350,000 clones; 87% are singletons. Ages ranged from about 18 to 89 years, with residence in around 24 US areas. Assignments of participants to cohorts depended upon their own reported clinical history. Trimming at V came to 4 bases and at J to 5 bases, leaving 8 bases not matched to a gene. In germline, CDR1 is SGHRS, CDR2 YFSETQ. The CDR3 runs to 15 residues. This clonotype was sampled from a woman aged 50 to 60 who had recovered from COVID-19. Sequenced input: PBMCs or T cells enriched from blood (not recorded which). The chain has TRBV5-1 and TRBJ1-4, with TRBD1 matching 7 bases. Written as DNA, the CDR3 is TGCGCCAGCAGCAAACAGGGGATGGGGAATGAAAAACTGTTTTTT. Translating gives CASSKQGMGNEKLFF.